These 25 T cell receptor beta chains were sequenced from one sample in a study of T-cell reconstitution after alpha-beta-depleted transplantation in children. The authors prepared the TCRbeta library with unique molecular identifiers. Each CDR3 protein gets one entry after TCRdb re-called the PCR reads with MiXCR. The sample contains fewer than 750,000 distinct CDR3 sequences, approximately 30% of which appear only once. This sample comprised PBMCs, obtained before TCRalphabeta/CD19-depleted stem cell transplant. The receptors were sampled from a boy less than two years old with Wiskott-Aldrich syndrome, due to receive a stem cell transplant.

On this clonotype itself: The junction departs from the called germline gene at one end, perhaps through a read error. The rearrangement uses TRBV20-1 and TRBJ2-3, with D tentatively TRBD2 (5 bases). CDR1 and CDR2 (germline): DFQATT, SNEGSKA (reference sequence). This CDR3 has 15 residues. The chain's CDR3 is CSAREGASWRDAQYF. As DNA, the CDR3 is TGCAGTGCTAGAGAGGGAGCCTCATGGAGAGATGCGCAGTATTTT.

This clonotype was counted only a few times. CDR3 residues: CSAQGTGGEQGEQFF. The DNA of the CDR3 is TGCAGTGCCCAAGGGACAGGGGGTGAACAAGGGGAGCAGTTCTTC. The chain carries TRBV20-1 and TRBJ2-1; TRBD1 aligns across 11 bases. The CDR3 is 15 amino acids. V dropped 6 bases and J dropped 10; count of bases not matched to a gene: 14. Germline values: CDR1 DFQATT, CDR2 SNEGSKA (reference sequence).

The chain links TRBV20-1 to TRBJ1-3, with a tentative D call TRBD1 (5 bases). Germline V gene lookup returns CDR1 DFQATT and CDR2 SNEGSKA (reference sequence). The CDR3 totals 14 residues. Trimming cost V 6 bases and J 2 bases, with 14 bases left between them. The CDR3 region is CSAPSRGTGNTIYF. CDR3 in DNA: TGCAGTGCCCCCTCGAGGGGTACTGGAAACACCATATATTTT.

The J gene is TRBJ2-3, the V gene TRBV7-2; 8 bases are a match to TRBD2. CDR1 and CDR2 from the germline V gene are SGHTA and FQGNSA. The CDR3 is 16 residues long. J gave up 4 bases and V 1 base, and 7 bases lay outside the gene matches. CDR3 nucleotide sequence: TGTGCCAGCAGCTTAGTCGGCGGGAGGAGCGCAGATACGCAGTATTTT. It translates to CASSLVGGRSADTQYF.

The rearrangement joins TRBV12-3 or TRBV12-4 to TRBJ2-7, with D perhaps matching TRBD1 or TRBD2 (5 bases each). Trimming left V 5 bases short and J 0 bases short, with 11 bases between. The CDR3 runs 14 residues. The CDR3 loop is CASSRDRRSYEQYF. Written as DNA, the CDR3 is TGTGCCAGCAGTCGGGACCGCCGCTCCTACGAGCAGTACTTC.

In this sample, this clonotype turned up many times. The J gene is TRBJ2-5, the V gene TRBV28; 11 nucleotides align to TRBD1. Germline V gene lookup returns CDR1 MDHEN and CDR2 SYDVKM. Trimming removed 2 bases from V and 5 bases from J; junction bases left unmatched: 1. The CDR3 contains 14 residues. The CDR3: CASSLRTGGETQYF. The DNA of the CDR3 is TGTGCCAGCAGTTTAAGGACAGGGGGCGAGACCCAGTACTTC.

This clonotype was seen a handful of times. V is TRBV12-3 or TRBV12-4 and J is TRBJ2-1, with a possible D match to TRBD1 (5 bases). V was pared by 6 bases and J by 12 bases, with 12 bases between. The CDR3 length is 11 residues. In DNA, the CDR3 is TGTGCCAGCAGGCAGGGTTTAGTGCAGTTCTTC. Translation gives CASRQGLVQFF.

This clonotype was recorded at least ten times. V and J are TRBV11-2 and TRBJ1-3, with D tentatively TRBD1 (5 bases). V dropped 5 bases and J dropped 4 bases, with 15 bases sitting between them. The germline V gene has CDR1 SGHAT and CDR2 FQNNGV. The CDR3 is 15 amino acids. The CDR3 region is CASSIQVLGGNTIYF. The CDR3 DNA reads TGTGCCAGCAGCATACAGGTCCTCGGGGGAAACACCATATATTTT.

The genes are TRBV5-1 and TRBJ1-6, with 7 bases lining up with TRBD1. This CDR3 is 14 amino acids long. The V and J ends lost 4 bases and 9 bases, in that order; junction bases with no gene match: 7. Germline-derived CDR1 and CDR2 are SGHRS and YFSETQ. The CDR3 sequence: CASSPQGPGSPLHF. The CDR3 DNA sequence: TGCGCCAGCAGCCCACAGGGGCCGGGTTCACCCCTCCACTTT.

The chain couples TRBV6-1 to TRBJ2-2, with TRBD2 matching 10 bases. The trim removed 6 bases at V and 6 bases at J, leaving 4 bases unmatched. Germline assignment: CDR1 MNHNS and CDR2 SASEGT. This CDR3 is 14 amino acids long. The CDR3 DNA reads TGTGCCAGCAGCCGAGGGACTAGCGCCGGGGAGCTGTTTTTT. It codes for CASSRGTSAGELFF.

Turning to this clonotype: The junction departs from the called germline gene at one end, perhaps through a read error. The chain employs TRBV3-1 and TRBJ2-4; TRBD2 is a possible D gene (5 bases). Germline CDR1 and CDR2: LGHDT and YNNKEL (reference sequence). The CDR3 is made up of 14 amino acids. The CDR3 DNA sequence: TGTGCCAGCAGCCAAGGGGGAGCCAAAAACAGTCAGTACTTC. Residues: CASSQGGAKNSQYF.

The rearrangement joins TRBV25-1 to TRBJ2-1; 10 bases align to TRBD2. Germline-derived CDR1 and CDR2 are MGHDK and SYGVNS. Losses at the gene ends were 3 bases for V and 7 bases for J; bases not matched to a gene: 9. The CDR3 is 16 amino acids. CDR3 in DNA: TGTGCCAGCAGTGATTCCAGCGGGAGGGCGAGAAATGAGCAGTTCTTC. It yields the protein CASSDSSGRARNEQFF. Using reference TRBV25-1 and TRBJ2-1 for the parts outside the CDR3, the full variable domain is EADIYQTPRYLVIGTGKKITLECSQTMGHDKMYWYQQDPGMELHLIHYSYGVNSTEKGDLSSESTVSRIRTEHFPLTLESARPSHTSQYLCASSDSSGRARNEQFFGPGTRLTVL.

This clonotype has only a few counts. The gene calls are TRBV7-8 and TRBJ2-1, with 7 bases identical to TRBD1. The V gene's germline CDR1 is SGHVS and CDR2 FQNEAQ. CDR3 size: 15 residues. With V trimmed by 5 bases and J by 6 bases, 10 bases remained unmatched. The chain's CDR3 is CASSPTGTAINEQFF. CDR3 bases: TGTGCCAGCAGCCCAACCGGGACAGCGATCAATGAGCAGTTCTTC.

The genes are TRBV6-5 and TRBJ2-7, with 8 bases lining up with TRBD1. The CDR3 has 14 residues. Per germline, CDR1 MNHEY and CDR2 SVGAGI. V trimming: 4 bases; J trimming: 6 bases; junction bases outside the gene matches: 8. CDR3 in amino acids: CASSLVGQVSEQYF. CDR3 in DNA: TGTGCCAGCAGTTTGGTGGGACAGGTCTCCGAGCAGTACTTC.

The chain is built from TRBV5-6 and TRBJ2-3, with 9 bases matching TRBD2. Germline loops: CDR1 SGHDT, CDR2 YYEEEE. V gave up 4 bases and J gave up 2 bases; unmatched junction bases: 5. The CDR3 sequence is 15 residues long. CDR3 loop: CASSQRLAVTDTQYF. CDR3 sequence (DNA): TGTGCCAGCAGCCAGCGACTAGCGGTCACAGATACGCAGTATTTT.

The chain uses TRBV7-2 and TRBJ2-1; D unresolved. The CDR3 consists of 14 residues. Trimming took off 4 bases at V and 6 bases at J, with 13 bases between the two ends. The germline gives CDR1 SGHTA, CDR2 FQGNSA. CDR3 residues: CASSSGRLVNEQFF. The CDR3 DNA sequence: TGTGCCAGCAGCTCGGGTCGTCTAGTCAATGAGCAGTTCTTC. Together with reference TRBV7-2 and TRBJ2-1, the CDR3 gives the full variable domain: GAGVSQSPSNKVTEKGKDVELRCDPISGHTALYWYRQSLGQGLEFLIYFQGNSAPDKSGLPSDRFSAERTGGSVSTLTIQRTQQEDSAVYLCASSSGRLVNEQFFGPGTRLTVL.

This clonotype came up a few times. CDR3 sequence reads: CASRGTIRNEKLFF. Here the CDR3 DNA reads TGTGCCAGCAGAGGGACGATCAGAAATGAAAAACTGTTTTTT. V usage is TRBV6-1 and J usage is TRBJ1-4; tentative D call: TRBD1 (5 bases). The CDR3 has 14 amino acids. Looked up from germline, CDR1 is MNHNS and CDR2 is SASEGT. The V end lost 6 bases, the J end lost 5 bases, and 13 bases lay between the germline ends.

Concerning this clonotype itself: One end of the junction does not line up with germline, which may come from a read error. The rearrangement uses TRBV5-6 and TRBJ1-1, with TRBD1 identical over 7 bases. The CDR3 has 13 amino acids. Germline assignment: CDR1 SGHDT and CDR2 YYEEEE. This CDR3 reads CASSPGQTHPRHF. The CDR3 coding sequence is TGTGCCAGCAGCCCGGGACAGACCCACCCGCGACACTTT.

This sequence joins TRBV28 and TRBJ2-3, with 7 bases fitting TRBD1. The CDR3 contains 15 residues. Germline lookup yields CDR1 MDHEN and CDR2 SYDVKM. Trimming at V came to 2 bases and at J to 6 bases, leaving 8 bases not matched to a gene. CDR3 sequence reads: CASSLVGQVVDTQYF. Here the CDR3 DNA reads TGTGCCAGCAGTTTAGTAGGACAGGTGGTCGATACGCAGTATTTT. Combining the CDR3 with reference TRBV28 and TRBJ2-3 gives the whole variable domain DVKVTQSSRYLVKRTGEKVFLECVQDMDHENMFWYRQDPGLGLRLIYFSYDVKMKEKGDIPEGYSVSREKKERFSLILESASTNQTSMYLCASSLVGQVVDTQYFGPGTRLTVL.

This CDR3 is CASSFSGEKTQYF. The CDR3 region has the DNA TGTGCCAGCAGTTTTAGTGGGGAAAAGACCCAGTACTTC. This sequence joins TRBV12-3 or TRBV12-4 and TRBJ2-5; D remains ambiguous. Trimming removed 3 bases at V and 6 bases at J, with 11 bases between. This CDR3 is built from 13 residues.

This clonotype was detected a few times. The chain joins TRBV5-1 to TRBJ2-1; D might be TRBD2 (6 bases). Deletions cut 4 bases from V and 12 bases from J, with 17 bases between. Germline CDR1 and CDR2: SGHRS and YFSETQ. This CDR3 region has 13 residues. Here the CDR3 DNA reads TGCGCCAGCAGCCCCTTGACTAGTCAAGGGCAGTTCTTC. The encoded protein is CASSPLTSQGQFF. The full variable domain, rest sourced from reference TRBV5-1 and TRBJ2-1, is KAGVTQTPRYLIKTRGQQVTLSCSPISGHRSVSWYQQTPGQGLQFLFEYFSETQRNKGNFPGRFSGRQFSNSRSEMNVSTLELGDSALYLCASSPLTSQGQFFGPGTRLTVL.

This chain links TRBV6-2 or TRBV6-3 with TRBJ1-3; D is unclear. The CDR3 runs to 13 residues. Per germline, CDR1 MNHEY and CDR2 SVGEGT. The V end lost 6 bases, the J end lost 0 bases, and 6 bases lay between the germline ends. CDR3 residues: CASRRSSGNTIYF. The CDR3 nucleotides are TGTGCCAGCAGAAGGAGCTCTGGAAACACCATATATTTT.

This rearrangement joins TRBV4-1 to TRBJ1-1, with no clear D. CDR1 and CDR2 from the germline V gene are MGHRA and YSYEKL. V lost 4 bases and J 10 bases, leaving 13 bases between the germline ends. The CDR3 loop spans 12 amino acids. Written as DNA, the CDR3 is TGCGCCAGCAGCCTTGCTCATGGGGTAGCTTTCTTT. This encodes CASSLAHGVAFF.

This chain joins TRBV10-3 and TRBJ2-1; the match to TRBD2 covers 9 bases. Trimming at V came to 4 bases and at J to 4 bases, leaving 2 bases not matched to a gene. The germline gives CDR1 ENHRY, CDR2 SYGVKD. The CDR3 is made up of 14 amino acids. CDR3 in DNA: TGTGCCATCAGTGCTAGCGGGGAATACAATGAGCAGTTCTTC. Its protein product is CAISASGEYNEQFF.

The V call is TRBV3-1, the J call TRBJ2-2; D possibly corresponds to TRBD2 (6 bases). V lost 4 bases and J lost 2, with 14 bases in between. The CDR3 covers 16 residues. CDR1 LGHDT and CDR2 YNNKEL come from the germline V gene (reference sequence). The CDR3 loop reads CASSPQPGANTGELFF. CDR3 nucleotide sequence: TGTGCCAGCAGCCCTCAACCGGGAGCCAACACCGGGGAGCTGTTTTTT.